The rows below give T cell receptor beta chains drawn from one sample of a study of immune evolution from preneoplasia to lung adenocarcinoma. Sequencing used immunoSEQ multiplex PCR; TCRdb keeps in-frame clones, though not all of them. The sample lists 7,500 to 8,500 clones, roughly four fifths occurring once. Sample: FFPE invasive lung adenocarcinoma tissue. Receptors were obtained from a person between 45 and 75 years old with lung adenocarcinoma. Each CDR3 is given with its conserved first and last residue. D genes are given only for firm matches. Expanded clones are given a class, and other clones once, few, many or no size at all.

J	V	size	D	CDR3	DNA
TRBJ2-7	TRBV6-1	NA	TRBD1	CASSRTGGEYEQYF	TGTGCCAGCAGCCGGACAGGGGGCGAGTACGAGCAGTACTTC
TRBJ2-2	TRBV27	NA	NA	CASSPQRTGELFF	TGTGCCAGCAGTCCCCAGCGGACCGGGGAGCTGTTTTTT
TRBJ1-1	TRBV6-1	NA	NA	CASKSGSMNTEAFF	TGTGCCAGCAAGTCAGGGTCTATGAACACTGAAGCTTTCTTT
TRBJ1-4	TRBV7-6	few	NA	CASSLAGPQRVNEKLFF	TGTGCCAGCAGCTTAGCGGGACCACAGCGAGTGAATGAAAAACTGTTTTTT
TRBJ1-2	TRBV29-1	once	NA	CSVEGGPGGYTF	TGCAGCGTTGAAGGGGGACCGGGTGGCTACACCTTC
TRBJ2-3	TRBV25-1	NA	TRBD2	CASSESRLAGTQYF	TGTGCCAGCAGTGAATCGCGCCTAGCGGGGACGCAGTATTTT
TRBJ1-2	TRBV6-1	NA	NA	CASMRDGANYGYTF	TGTGCCAGCATGAGGGACGGAGCTAACTATGGCTACACCTTC
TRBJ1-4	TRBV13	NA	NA	CASSQRQGEKLFF	TGTGCCAGCAGCCAAAGGCAGGGTGAAAAACTGTTTTTT
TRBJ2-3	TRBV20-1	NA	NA	CSAIPPDTQYF	TGCAGTGCAATCCCCCCAGATACGCAATATTTT
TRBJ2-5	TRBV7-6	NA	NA	CASSPGAGRQETQYF	TGTGCCAGCAGCCCCGGCGCAGGGCGCCAAGAGACCCAGTACTTC
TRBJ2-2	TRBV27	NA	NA	CASARATGELFF	TGTGCCAGCGCCCGCGCCACCGGGGAGCTGTTTTTT
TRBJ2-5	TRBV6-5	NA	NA	CASNKADQETQYF	TGTGCCAGCAATAAGGCCGACCAAGAGACCCAGTACTTC
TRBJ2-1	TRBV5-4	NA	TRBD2	CASRSGLADYNEQFF	TGTGCCAGCAGATCGGGACTAGCGGACTACAATGAGCAGTTCTTC
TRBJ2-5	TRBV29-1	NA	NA	CSAQPFRSQETQYF	TGCAGCGCCCAGCCTTTCCGGAGCCAAGAGACCCAGTACTTC
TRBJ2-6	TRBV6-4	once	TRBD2	CASSPSGSSGANVLTF	TGTGCCAGCTCCCCTAGCGGAAGCTCTGGGGCCAACGTCCTGACTTTC
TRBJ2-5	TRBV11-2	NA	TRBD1	CASSLEPGQGLGETQYF	TGTGCCAGCAGCTTAGAACCGGGACAGGGTTTGGGGGAGACCCAGTACTTC
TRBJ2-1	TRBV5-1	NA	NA	CASSLSPPNEQFF	TGCGCCAGCAGCTTGAGTCCACCGAATGAGCAGTTCTTC
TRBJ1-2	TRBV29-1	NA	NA	CSVVLAAGYTF	TGCAGCGTTGTGCTGGCGGCTGGCTACACCTTC
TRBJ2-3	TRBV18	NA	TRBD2	CASSRTSIGTDTQYF	TGTGCCAGCTCAAGGACTAGCATCGGGACAGATACGCAGTATTTT
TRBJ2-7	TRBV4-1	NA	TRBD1	CASSQDPSGTGVSYEQYF	TGCGCCAGCAGCCAAGATCCGTCCGGGACAGGAGTCTCCTACGAGCAGTACTTC
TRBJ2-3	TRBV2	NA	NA	CASTGAGGENTQYF	TGTGCCAGCACCGGAGCGGGCGGCGAAAATACGCAGTATTTT
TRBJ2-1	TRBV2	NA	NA	CASSESGRNEQFF	TGTGCCAGCAGTGAATCAGGTCGGAATGAGCAGTTCTTC
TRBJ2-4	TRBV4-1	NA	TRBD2	CASSQDGGGGLENIQYF	TGCGCCAGCAGCCAAGACGGCGGGGGTGGGTTGGAAAACATTCAGTACTTC
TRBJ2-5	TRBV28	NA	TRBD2	CASSLLAQETQYF	TGTGCCAGCAGTCTACTAGCGCAAGAGACCCAGTACTTC
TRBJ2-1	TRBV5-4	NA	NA	CASSLAEGYNEQFF	TGTGCCAGCAGCTTGGCTGAGGGGTACAATGAGCAGTTCTTC
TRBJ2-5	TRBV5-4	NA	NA	CASSFYWSTQYF	TGTGCCAGCAGCTTTTACTGGTCGACCCAGTACTTC
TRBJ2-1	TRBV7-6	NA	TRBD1	CASSLNRQGGEQFF	TGTGCCAGCAGCTTAAATCGACAGGGCGGTGAGCAGTTCTTC
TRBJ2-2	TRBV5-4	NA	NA	CASSLEGGKTGELFF	TGTGCCAGCAGCTTGGAAGGGGGGAAAACCGGGGAGCTATTTTTT
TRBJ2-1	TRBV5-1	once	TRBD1	CASSLAPTGGDYNEQFF	TGCGCCAGCAGCTTGGCACCAACAGGGGGCGATTACAATGAGCAGTTCTTC
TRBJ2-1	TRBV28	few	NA	CASTENIGFLYNEQFF	TGTGCCAGCACCGAAAACATCGGCTTCCTTTACAATGAGCAGTTCTTC
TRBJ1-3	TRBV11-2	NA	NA	CASSLLGNTIYF	TGTGCCAGCAGCTTACTGGGAAACACCATATATTTT
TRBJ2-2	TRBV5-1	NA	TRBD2	CASSPSGSGTGELFF	TGCGCCAGCAGCCCAAGCGGGAGTGGAACCGGGGAGCTGTTTTTT
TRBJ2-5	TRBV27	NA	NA	CASRLQGAETQYF	TGTGCCAGCAGATTACAGGGTGCAGAGACCCAGTACTTC
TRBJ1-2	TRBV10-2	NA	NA	CASSEAGPLNGYTF	TGCGCCAGCAGTGAGGCCGGTCCTCTGAATGGCTACACCTTC
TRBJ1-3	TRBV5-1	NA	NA	CASSFSGEPGNTIYF	TGCGCCAGCAGCTTTTCTGGGGAACCTGGAAACACCATATATTTT
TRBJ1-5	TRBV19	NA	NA	CASSIFNQPQHF	TGTGCCAGTAGTATATTCAATCAGCCCCAGCATTTT
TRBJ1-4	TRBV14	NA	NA	CASSQLSIGVYNEKLFF	TGTGCCAGCAGCCAACTGTCCATAGGGGTATATAATGAAAAACTGTTTTTT
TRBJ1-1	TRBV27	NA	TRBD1	CASSTPGGSIGTEAFF	TGTGCCAGCAGTACCCCAGGGGGCAGTATCGGCACTGAAGCTTTCTTT